The TCR beta chain under discussion was sequenced for a study of tumor-infiltrating lymphocytes in primary liver carcinoma. As regards this clonotype: The conserved phenylalanine or tryptophan is not found at the CDR3 terminus, so this likely reflects a read error.

Taking about 17-31 mg of unsorted bulk tissue, the authors co-extracted RNA and DNA. Total RNA (about 500 ng) served as template for TCR beta cDNA synthesis primed by a constant-region primer. Sequencing libraries for TCR beta derived from three nested multiplex PCR rounds that used slightly modified ARM-PCR. TCRdb re-called the multiplex PCR reads through MiXCR, storing one row per CDR3 protein. The sample comprises roughly 80,000 distinct CDR3 sequences, 65% to 80% of which are singletons, and less than 20% rests with the top ten. Sequenced sample: liver tumor tissue from sampling region 1. The subset: tumor region T1, superior pole. The sequence derives from a man in his forties with primary liver carcinoma and hepatitis B virus infection.

The CDR3 bases are TGTGCCAGCAGTTGCACAATGACAGGGGGCAGGAGCTACGAGCAGTACTTA. Protein product: CASSCTMTGGRSYEQYL. V gene TRBV6-5 combines with J gene TRBJ2-7, with 10 bases matching TRBD1. The V gene's germline CDR1 is MNHEY and CDR2 SVGAGI. Losses at the gene ends were 4 bases for V and 3 bases for J; bases not matched to a gene: 12. The CDR3 is made up of 17 amino acids.